A single sample is the source of the 23 T cell receptor beta chains below, sequenced in a study of blood T cells in healthy people across ages. Combining a sample-barcoded 5' primer with a J-beta primer mix, a second PCR ran for 7 to 11 cycles. In TCRdb, the 5' RACE reads were re-called with MiXCR into one record per CDR3 protein. Of around 1,000,000 distinct CDR3 sequences in the sample, approximately 26% are singletons; the top ten hold about 0.72%. The sample was also reused in another study, on T cells of mothers and their children.

Sequenced: blood. Every receptor here comes from a girl between 2 and 10 years old in good health.

The table lists this clonotype with a few counts. The chain uses TRBV29-1 and TRBJ2-7; 8 bases agree with TRBD1. CDR1 is SQVTM and CDR2 is ANQGSEA in the germline V gene. With V trimmed by 7 bases and J by 9 bases, 8 bases remained unmatched. The CDR3 length is 11 residues. The CDR3 nucleotides read TGCAGCGGGGAATCAGGGGGCGGGCAGTACTTC. This codes for CSGESGGGQYF.

This clonotype turned up a few times. CDR3 DNA sequence: TGTGCCAGCAGCTCACTAGCGGGACCGACCTACGAGCAGTACTTC. Encoded protein: CASSSLAGPTYEQYF. This chain links TRBV7-9 with TRBJ2-7; 10 bases line up with TRBD2. This CDR3 region has 15 residues. Germline CDR1 reads SEHNR; CDR2 reads FQNEAQ (reference sequence). V gave up 4 bases and J gave up 2 bases; unmatched junction bases: 5.

The chain links TRBV6-5 to TRBJ2-3, with TRBD2 matching 9 bases. V shed 6 bases and J 2 bases; nucleotides not matched to a gene: 9. CDR1 and CDR2 from the germline V gene are MNHEY and SVGAGI. The CDR3 contains 16 residues. The CDR3: CASRPSGASLTDTQYF. The CDR3 DNA reads as TGTGCCAGCAGGCCTAGCGGGGCTTCCCTCACAGATACGCAGTATTTT.

This clonotype showed up just a few times. The rearrangement uses TRBV3-1 and TRBJ2-7; TRBD2 matches at 15 bases. Germline V lookup: CDR1 LGHDT, CDR2 YNNKEL (reference sequence). The junction had 9 bases not matched to a gene; V was cut back by 5 bases and J by 7 bases. The CDR3 consists of 16 residues. The CDR3 region is CASSTTPGLAGGEQYF. Here the CDR3 DNA reads TGTGCCAGCAGCACAACCCCGGGACTAGCGGGGGGAGAGCAGTACTTC.

The chain combines TRBV28 with TRBJ1-2, with 7 nucleotides matching TRBD1. The ends lost 7 bases at V and 8 bases at J; junction bases unmatched: 16. This CDR3 contains 15 residues. Looked up from germline, CDR1 is MDHEN and CDR2 is SYDVKM. The CDR3 DNA follows: TGTGCCAGCAAGTCCCGGGACAGATTTCTAGGAGGCTACACCTTC. Encoded protein: CASKSRDRFLGGYTF.

The rearrangement joins TRBV5-1 to TRBJ1-2; D possibly corresponds to TRBD1 (6 bases). The V gene's germline CDR1 is SGHRS and CDR2 YFSETQ. This CDR3 has 13 amino acids. Between the trimmed V and J ends, which lost 0 bases and 6 bases, there was a span of 9 bases. The CDR3, as DNA: TGCGCCAGCAGCTTGGTGGCAGGGGATGGCTACACCTTC. Translating gives CASSLVAGDGYTF.

The chain is built from TRBV6-7 and TRBJ2-5; 12 bases align to TRBD2. TRBV6-7 is classed as an ORF, of uncertain function. Germline trimming cut 2 bases from V and 3 bases from J; bases unmatched to any gene: 7. The CDR3 totals 17 residues. CDR3 protein: CASSYEGRTSGKETQYF. The CDR3 DNA reads TGTGCCAGCAGTTACGAAGGGAGGACTAGCGGGAAAGAGACCCAGTACTTC.

This clonotype was seen ten or more times. V and J are TRBV7-8 and TRBJ2-7, with a tentative D call TRBD2 (5 bases). CDR1 and CDR2 (germline): SGHVS, FQNEAQ. The CDR3 is 17 residues long. The germline V and J ends were trimmed by 5 bases and 1 base, with 21 bases remaining between them. The CDR3 spells CASSPTLVAHPSYEQYF. For the CDR3, the DNA is TGTGCCAGCAGCCCAACCCTGGTAGCGCACCCGTCCTACGAGCAGTACTTC.

The chain combines TRBV10-3 with TRBJ2-5; D gene ambiguous. The CDR3 is 13 residues long. Germline V gene data show CDR1 as ENHRY and CDR2 as SYGVKD. V lost 4 bases to trimming and J lost 2 bases, with 8 bases between them. The DNA of the CDR3 is TGTGCCATCAGTGTCAACAGTCAAGAGACCCAGTACTTC. This gives the protein CAISVNSQETQYF.

The chain has TRBV27 and TRBJ1-2, with TRBD1 matching over 9 bases. V dropped 5 bases and J dropped 4; count of bases not matched to a gene: 8. CDR1 MNHEY and CDR2 SMNVEV come from the germline V gene (reference sequence). This CDR3 has 15 residues. As DNA, the CDR3 is TGTGCCAGCAGTCCTACGGGACAGGGAGGCTATGGCTACACCTTC. As protein: CASSPTGQGGYGYTF.

This clonotype was seen a handful of times. The chain uses TRBV6-2 or TRBV6-3 and TRBJ2-5; possible D gene TRBD2, 5 bases. The CDR3 spans 14 residues. Germline V CDR1 and CDR2: MNHEY, SVGEGT. Trimming pared 7 bases from V and 5 bases from J, leaving 17 bases between. For the CDR3, the DNA is TGTGCCAGCAAGTGGAGGACCCAGCGGGAGACCCAGTACTTC. It codes for CASKWRTQRETQYF.

As regards this clonotype: Sequence at one end of the junction differs from germline and may be a read error. This chain links TRBV10-3 with TRBJ1-4; D possibly corresponds to TRBD1 (6 bases). Germline V gene sequence: CDR1 ENHRY, CDR2 SYGVKD. The CDR3 has 17 amino acids. CDR3 protein: CAVSRDIEPATNEKLFF. The CDR3 bases are TGTGCCGTCAGCCGGGACATCGAACCCGCAACTAATGAAAAACTGTTTTTT.

The V call is TRBV19, the J call TRBJ1-1, with 7 bases identical to TRBD1. The J segment lost 4 bases and the V segment lost 4 bases, leaving 9 bases of the junction unmatched. Germline V CDR1 and CDR2: LNHDA, SQIVND (reference sequence). The CDR3 extends over 15 amino acids. DNA for the CDR3: TGTGCCAGTAGTAACCGACAGGGATTAATCACTGAAGCTTTCTTT. It yields the protein CASSNRQGLITEAFF.

The sample holds a few counts of this clonotype. V usage is TRBV20-1 and J usage is TRBJ2-5; D gene ambiguous. The J call may be in error: the DNA end matches TRBJ2-7 better. The CDR3 extends over 13 amino acids. CDR1 and CDR2 (germline): DFQATT, SNEGSKA (reference sequence). The chain's CDR3 is CSARAVNRYEQYF. In DNA, the CDR3 is TGCAGTGCTAGAGCGGTAAACCGCTACGAGCAGTACTTC.

This chain joins TRBV27 and TRBJ2-7, with 7 nucleotides matching TRBD1. The V gene end was trimmed by 0 bases and the J gene end by 3 bases; junction bases not matched to a gene: 2. Germline V gives CDR1 MNHEY, CDR2 SMNVEV (reference sequence). The CDR3 sequence is 14 residues long. In DNA form, the CDR3 reads TGTGCCAGCAGTTTATCGGGACAGAACTACGAGCAGTACTTC. Translating gives CASSLSGQNYEQYF.

The J gene is TRBJ1-1, the V gene TRBV4-2, with unresolved D. This CDR3 comprises 19 residues. Germline lookup yields CDR1 LGHNA and CDR2 YNFKEQ. V was pared by 0 bases and J by 0 bases, with 20 bases between. Here the CDR3 DNA reads TGTGCCAGCAGCCAAGATCGGGCTCGGGGTGGGTCCATGAACACTGAAGCTTTCTTT. This encodes CASSQDRARGGSMNTEAFF.

This chain uses TRBV14 with TRBJ2-7; D call uncertain. CDR1 and CDR2 (germline): SGHDN, FVKESK. The CDR3 is 18 residues long. Trimming took off 3 bases at V and 4 bases at J, with 25 bases between the two ends. CDR3: CASSHCILLIGKCYEQYF. CDR3 DNA: TGTGCCAGCAGCCATTGTATTTTACTTATAGGGAAGTGTTACGAGCAGTACTTC.

This clonotype was picked up a small number of times. V and J are TRBV28 and TRBJ1-2, with D perhaps matching TRBD1 (5 bases). Germline assignment: CDR1 MDHEN and CDR2 SYDVKM. This CDR3 is built from 16 residues. With 6 bases removed from V and 4 bases from J, the gap between germline ends came to 21 bases. In DNA form, the CDR3 reads TGTGCCAGCAGACTTAATACTCCCACGGGGCTCTATGGCTACACCTTC. This codes for CASRLNTPTGLYGYTF.

The V and J genes are TRBV11-2 and TRBJ1-2, with 7 nucleotides matching TRBD1. Per germline, CDR1 SGHAT and CDR2 FQNNGV. V lost 3 bases to trimming and J lost 13 bases; unmatched junction nucleotides: 14. The CDR3 consists of 14 residues. CDR3 residues: CASSFDSGGWTFTF. CDR3 bases: TGTGCCAGCAGCTTCGATTCAGGGGGTTGGACTTTCACCTTC. The variable domain in full, with the rest retrieved from reference TRBV11-2 and TRBJ1-2, is EAGVAQSPRYKIIEKRQSVAFWCNPISGHATLYWYQQILGQGPKLLIQFQNNGVVDDSQLPKDRFSAERLKGVDSTLKIQPAKLEDSAVYLCASSFDSGGWTFTFGSGTRLTVV.

Details on this clonotype: This could be a read error, since a much larger clone is one nucleotide away. The chain carries TRBV12-3 or TRBV12-4 and TRBJ2-3, with TRBD1 as a possible D gene (6 bases). This CDR3 is 15 amino acids long. Trimming left V 4 bases short and J 4 bases short, with 15 bases between. CDR3 loop: CASSSGDRSPDTQYF. The CDR3 nucleotides are TGTGCCAGCAGTTCAGGTGACAGGTCCCCAGATACGCAGTATTTT.

The chain uses TRBV5-1 and TRBJ2-5; D is uncertain. Germline-derived CDR1 and CDR2 are SGHRS and YFSETQ. CDR3 length: 15 amino acids. V was pared by 1 base and J by 4 bases, with 14 bases between. The CDR3 nucleotides are TGCGCCAGCAGCTTGAGAAGGGCAGGCCGAGAGACCCAGTACTTC. It is translated as CASSLRRAGRETQYF.

This clonotype has only a few counts. The chain carries TRBV20-1 and TRBJ2-7; D not certain. This CDR3 spans 13 amino acids. CDR1 is DFQATT and CDR2 is SNEGSKA in the germline V gene (reference sequence). The germline V and J ends were trimmed by 3 bases and 3 bases, with 12 bases remaining between them. Here the CDR3 DNA reads TGCAGTGCTAGGGCTGACGGAGACTACGAGCAGTACTTC. Its protein product is CSARADGDYEQYF.

V is TRBV27 and J is TRBJ2-7; 7 nucleotides match TRBD2. Unmatched junction bases numbered 4, after V lost 2 bases and J lost 3 bases. The germline gives CDR1 MNHEY, CDR2 SMNVEV (reference sequence). The CDR3 has 14 amino acids. This chain's CDR3 is CASSLRGTNYEQYF. CDR3 bases: TGTGCCAGCAGTTTACGCGGGACTAACTACGAGCAGTACTTC.